These 15 T cell receptor beta chains were sequenced from one sample in a study of T cells in Graves' hyperthyroidism and ophthalmopathy (dated by TCRdb to 2018 to 2020). Receptor amplification or capture employed multiplex PCR. Sequencing took place on an Illumina HiSeq 2000. Amplification of TCR beta CDR3 regions was carried out from RNA transcripts. The TCR CDR3 was subjected to a first round of RT-PCR using the HTBI primer set and the Qiagen OneStep RT-PCR kit. TCRdb reworked the public reads: Q25 trimming with fastp, MiXCR clone assembly, productive beta chains retained. Rows with a matching CDR3 protein are joined into one entry that keeps the most common DNA and genes. This sample gives around 290,000 distinct CDR3 sequences in total; 15% to 20% of them show up just once. Jointly, the top ten make up roughly 53% of the sample. Sequencing used blood. The receptors stem from a woman aged 55-69 years with Graves' ophthalmopathy.

The chain has TRBV7-2 and TRBJ1-3; TRBD1 matches at 8 bases. Germline lookup yields CDR1 SGHTA and CDR2 FQGNSA. The CDR3 runs to 16 residues. The CDR3, as DNA: TGTGGGACCTCAGGGACAGGCGGTTTCTCTGGAAACACCATATATTTT. Translated, it gives CGTSGTGGFSGNTIYF.

The chain employs TRBV9 and TRBJ2-7, with D perhaps TRBD2 (7 bases). This CDR3 has 17 residues. V was trimmed by 3 bases and J by 6 bases, leaving 25 bases between them. Germline V gene sequence: CDR1 SGDLS, CDR2 YYNGEE. The CDR3 DNA sequence: TGTGCCAGCAGCGCAAGTATTTTTACGGGGGGCGGGGGCGAGCAGTACTTC. Translated: CASSASIFTGGGGEQYF.

This clonotype was counted many times. V gene TRBV7-2 combines with J gene TRBJ2-7; 7 bases align to TRBD1. The CDR3 has 13 residues. Germline V CDR1 and CDR2: SGHTA, FQGNSA. The ends lost 1 base at V and 6 bases at J; junction bases unmatched: 3. Here the CDR3 DNA reads TGTGCCAGCAGCTTAGAATGGACAGGCGAGCAGTACTTC. Encoded protein: CASSLEWTGEQYF. The variable domain in full, completed from reference TRBV7-2 and TRBJ2-7, reads GAGVSQSPSNKVTEKGKDVELRCDPISGHTALYWYRQSLGQGLEFLIYFQGNSAPDKSGLPSDRFSAERTGGSVSTLTIQRTQQEDSAVYLCASSLEWTGEQYFGPGTRLTVT.

This rearrangement joins TRBV29-1 to TRBJ2-2; 9 nucleotides match TRBD2. The CDR3 spans 19 residues. The V gene's germline CDR1 is SQVTM and CDR2 ANQGSEA. The V gene end was trimmed by 6 bases and the J gene end by 1 base; junction bases not matched to a gene: 18. CDR3 residues: CSVGGQFLSGRGNTGELFF. The CDR3 DNA sequence: TGCAGCGTCGGCGGACAATTTCTTAGCGGGAGAGGGAACACCGGGGAGCTGTTTTTT.

V is TRBV12-3 or TRBV12-4 and J is TRBJ2-1; D unclear. V shed 8 bases and J shed 3 bases, with 5 bases lying between them. The length of the CDR3 is 11 residues. The CDR3 DNA follows: TGTGCCAGCGCGAACTACAATGAGCAGTTCTTC. Translating it yields CASANYNEQFF.

This clonotype has just a few counts. The rearrangement uses TRBV20-1 and TRBJ2-7; D is possibly TRBD1 (6 bases). V lost 3 bases and J 2 bases, leaving 17 bases between the germline ends. Germline CDR1 and CDR2: DFQATT and SNEGSKA (reference sequence). The CDR3 covers 15 residues. CDR3 amino acids: CSASTPGTNTYEQYF. The DNA for the CDR3 is TGCAGTGCTAGTACCCCCGGGACAAACACCTACGAGCAGTACTTC.

In this sample, this clonotype turned up many times. The chain couples TRBV20-1 to TRBJ1-1; D not resolved. V was clipped by 3 bases and J by 7 bases, with 12 bases between them. The CDR3 has 12 residues. CDR1 and CDR2 from the germline V gene are DFQATT and SNEGSKA (reference sequence). CDR3 sequence: CSASDDNNEAFF. DNA of the CDR3: TGCAGTGCTAGTGACGATAATAATGAAGCTTTCTTT.

This clonotype was picked up many times. The chain links TRBV28 to TRBJ1-4, with 10 nucleotides matching TRBD1. V dropped 11 bases and J dropped 6; count of bases not matched to a gene: 12. The CDR3 consists of 15 residues. In germline, CDR1 is MDHEN, CDR2 SYDVKM. CDR3 protein: CASTSGGTGDEKLFF. The CDR3 DNA follows: TGTGCCTCAACCTCAGGGGGGACAGGGGATGAAAAACTGTTTTTT.

This chain uses TRBV20-1 with TRBJ2-3; maybe TRBD2 (5 bases). CDR1 and CDR2 (germline): DFQATT, SNEGSKA (reference sequence). The CDR3 runs to 14 residues. Trimming pared 1 base from V and 5 bases from J, leaving 13 bases between. The CDR3 region is CSARARLAGDTQYF. CDR3 bases: TGCAGTGCTAGAGCACGGCTAGCAGGAGATACGCAGTATTTT.

This rearrangement joins TRBV20-1 to TRBJ2-6; D unclear. CDR3 size: 14 residues. V lost 4 bases, J lost 2 bases, and 9 bases lay in between. Looked up from germline, CDR1 is DFQATT and CDR2 is SNEGSKA (reference sequence). The CDR3 nucleotides are TGCAGTGCTATAGAGAGGACTGGGGCCAACGTCCTGACTTTC. Amino acid sequence: CSAIERTGANVLTF.

In this sample, this clonotype turned up many times. This rearrangement joins TRBV12-3 or TRBV12-4 to TRBJ1-1; D possibly corresponds to TRBD1 (5 bases). The germline V and J ends were trimmed by 3 bases and 4 bases, with 9 bases remaining between them. This CDR3 has 13 residues. DNA for the CDR3: TGTGCCAGCAGTTTTGGGGGTGTCACTGAAGCTTTCTTT. As protein: CASSFGGVTEAFF.

The chain couples TRBV7-9 to TRBJ2-3, with 10 bases fitting TRBD1. V shed 5 bases, J shed 4 bases, and the junction held 12 bases outside the gene matches. The germline gives CDR1 SEHNR, CDR2 FQNEAQ (reference sequence). CDR3 size: 17 residues. The CDR3 spells CASSPPSGTGAPDTQYF. In nucleotides, the CDR3 is TGTGCCAGCAGCCCTCCATCCGGGACAGGGGCCCCAGATACGCAGTATTTT.

This clonotype has ten or more counts. The V call is TRBV15, the J call TRBJ1-4; TRBD1 might be the D (5 bases). V shed 0 bases and J shed 4 bases, with 9 bases lying between them. Germline V CDR1 and CDR2: LNHNV, YYDKDF (reference sequence). The CDR3 contains 15 residues. CDR3 region: CATSRDKGSNEKLFF. Here the CDR3 DNA reads TGTGCCACCAGCAGAGATAAGGGGAGTAATGAAAAACTGTTTTTT.

This clonotype was seen ten or more times. The chain is built from TRBV7-2 and TRBJ1-5, with D maybe TRBD1 (6 bases). CDR1 is SGHTA, CDR2 FQGNSA, per germline. This CDR3 is built from 16 residues. Trimming took off 3 bases at V and 4 bases at J, with 16 bases between the two ends. DNA for the CDR3: TGTGCCAGCAGCTTCTTACCGGGACAACAAAATCAGCCCCAGCATTTT. This codes for CASSFLPGQQNQPQHF.

The rearrangement joins TRBV19 to TRBJ1-5; 10 bases fit TRBD1. With 10 bases clipped from V and 1 base from J, the junction kept 7 bases outside the gene matches. Germline lookup yields CDR1 LNHDA and CDR2 SQIVND (reference sequence). The CDR3 length is 15 residues. This CDR3 is CANKPTGGSNQPQHF. In nucleotides, the CDR3 is TGTGCCAATAAGCCGACAGGGGGCAGCAATCAGCCCCAGCATTTT.